Sequencing of this TCR beta chain was carried out in a study of beta chain features in type 1 diabetes. About the study: Some 99 million sorted cells were examined across all samples.

Every isolated RNA sample was fully reverse transcribed, so sequencing captured expressed TCRB transcripts. Some clones are missing from TCRdb's copy, which holds only in-frame ones; the method was immunoSEQ multiplex PCR. The table includes around 140,000 clones, around 9% detected once. Overall study results and limits: TCRB CDR3s from Type 1 diabetes patients were moderately but significantly shorter in all four CD4+ subsets. Insertions at VDJ junctions were less frequent in type 1 diabetes patients. These patients also deleted more nucleotides at the same junctions.

With respect to this clone: Antigen: not known.

This CDR3 comprises 12 residues. The germline V gene encodes CDR1 MNHNS and CDR2 SASEGT. V lost 7 bases and J lost 2, with 7 bases in between. Sampling consisted of one heparinised blood draw per donor, averaging about 110 mL. Sequenced input: central memory CD4+ T cells from blood. J is TRBJ2-3 and V is TRBV6-1; D might be TRBD2 (5 bases). The receptor was isolated from a man aged 25-45 years with type 1 diabetes. The CDR3 nucleotides read TGTGCCAGCACCGGGGTCACAGATACGCAGTATTTT. This encodes CASTGVTDTQYF.